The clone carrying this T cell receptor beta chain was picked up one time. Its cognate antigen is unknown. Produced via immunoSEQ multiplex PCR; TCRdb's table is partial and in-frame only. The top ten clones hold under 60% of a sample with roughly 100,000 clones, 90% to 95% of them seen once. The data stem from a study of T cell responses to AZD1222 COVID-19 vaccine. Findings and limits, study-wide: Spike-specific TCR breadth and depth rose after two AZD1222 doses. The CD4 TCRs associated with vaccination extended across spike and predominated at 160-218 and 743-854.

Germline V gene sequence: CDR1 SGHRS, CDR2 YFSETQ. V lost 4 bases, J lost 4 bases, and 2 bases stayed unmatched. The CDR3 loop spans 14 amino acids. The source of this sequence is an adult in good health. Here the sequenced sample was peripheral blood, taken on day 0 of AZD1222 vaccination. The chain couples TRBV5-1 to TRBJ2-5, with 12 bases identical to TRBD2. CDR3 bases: TGCGCCAGCAGCCGACTAGCGGGAGTAGAGACCCAGTACTTC. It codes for CASSRLAGVETQYF.